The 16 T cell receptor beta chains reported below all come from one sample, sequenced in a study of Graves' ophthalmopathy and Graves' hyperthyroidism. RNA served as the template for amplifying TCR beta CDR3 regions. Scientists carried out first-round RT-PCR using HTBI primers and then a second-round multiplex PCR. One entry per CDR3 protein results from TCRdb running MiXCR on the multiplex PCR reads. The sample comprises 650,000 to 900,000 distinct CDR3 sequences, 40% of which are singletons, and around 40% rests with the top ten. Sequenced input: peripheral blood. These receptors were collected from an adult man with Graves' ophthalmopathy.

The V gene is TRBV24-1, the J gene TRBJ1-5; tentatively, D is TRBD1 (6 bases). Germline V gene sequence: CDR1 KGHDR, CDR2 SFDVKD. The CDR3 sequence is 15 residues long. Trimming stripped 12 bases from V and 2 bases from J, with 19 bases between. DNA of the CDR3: TGTGCCTGGAGTGTAGGTCGACAGGGCAATCAGCCCCAGCATTTT. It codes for CAWSVGRQGNQPQHF.

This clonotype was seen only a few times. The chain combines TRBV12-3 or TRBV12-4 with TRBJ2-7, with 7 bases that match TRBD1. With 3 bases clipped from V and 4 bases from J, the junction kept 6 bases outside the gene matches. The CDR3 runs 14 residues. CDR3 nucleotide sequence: TGTGCCAGCAGTTTCATGACAGGGCCTTACGAGCAGTACTTC. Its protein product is CASSFMTGPYEQYF.

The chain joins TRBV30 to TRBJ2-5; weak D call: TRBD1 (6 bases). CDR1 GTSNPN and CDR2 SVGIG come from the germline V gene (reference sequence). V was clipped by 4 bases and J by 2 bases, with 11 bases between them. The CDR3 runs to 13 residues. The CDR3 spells CAWNTGIQETQYF. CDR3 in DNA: TGTGCCTGGAATACAGGGATTCAAGAGACCCAGTACTTC.

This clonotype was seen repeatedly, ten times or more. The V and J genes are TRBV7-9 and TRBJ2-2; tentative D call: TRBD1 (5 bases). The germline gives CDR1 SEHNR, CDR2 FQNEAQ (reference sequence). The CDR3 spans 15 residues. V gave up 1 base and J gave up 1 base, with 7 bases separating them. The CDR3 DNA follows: TGTGCCAGCAGCTTAGGGCAGGGGAACACCGGGGAGCTGTTTTTT. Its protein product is CASSLGQGNTGELFF.

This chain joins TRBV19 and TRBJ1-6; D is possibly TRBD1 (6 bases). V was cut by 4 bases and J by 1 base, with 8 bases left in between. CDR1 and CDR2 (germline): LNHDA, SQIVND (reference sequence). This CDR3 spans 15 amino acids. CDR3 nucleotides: TGTGCCAGTAGTACACAGGGATCCTATAATTCACCCCTCCACTTT. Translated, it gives CASSTQGSYNSPLHF.

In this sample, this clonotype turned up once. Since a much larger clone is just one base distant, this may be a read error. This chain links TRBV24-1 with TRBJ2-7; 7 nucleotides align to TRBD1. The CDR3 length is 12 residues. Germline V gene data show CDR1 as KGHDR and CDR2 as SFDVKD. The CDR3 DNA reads TGTGCCACCGGGGACAGCTCCTACGTGCAGTACTTC. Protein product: CATGDSSYVQYF.

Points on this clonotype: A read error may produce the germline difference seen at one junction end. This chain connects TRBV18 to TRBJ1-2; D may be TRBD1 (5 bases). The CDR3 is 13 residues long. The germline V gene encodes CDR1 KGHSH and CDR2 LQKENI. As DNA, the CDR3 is TGTGCCAGCTCACCATCTCTGCAGGGAGATTTTTCCTTC. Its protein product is CASSPSLQGDFSF.

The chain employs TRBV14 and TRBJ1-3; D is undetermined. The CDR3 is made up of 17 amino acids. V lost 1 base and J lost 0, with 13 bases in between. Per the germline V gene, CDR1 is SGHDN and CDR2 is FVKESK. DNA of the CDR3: TGTGCCAGCAGCCAAGGCCCTCCCATACTCTCTGGAAACACCATATATTTT. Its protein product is CASSQGPPILSGNTIYF.

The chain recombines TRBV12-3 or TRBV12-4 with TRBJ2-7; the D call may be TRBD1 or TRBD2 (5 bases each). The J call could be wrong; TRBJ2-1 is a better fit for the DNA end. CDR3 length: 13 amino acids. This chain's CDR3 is CASSPRGRNEQFF. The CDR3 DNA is TGTGCCAGCAGCCCCCGGGGCAGGAATGAGCAGTTCTTC.

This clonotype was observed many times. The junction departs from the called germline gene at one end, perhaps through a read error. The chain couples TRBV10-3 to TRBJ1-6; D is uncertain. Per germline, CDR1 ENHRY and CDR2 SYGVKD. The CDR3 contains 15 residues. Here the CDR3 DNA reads TGTGCCAGCAGTAGGGAGGGCCAAGAGGGAGCACCCCTCCACTTT. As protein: CASSREGQEGAPLHF.

Here the CDR3 reads CSLYMYTEAFF. In DNA, the CDR3 is TGCAGCCTTTATATGTACACTGAAGCTTTCTTT. V usage is TRBV29-1 and J usage is TRBJ1-1, with D unresolved. Trimming took 8 bases from V and 3 from J, leaving 10 bases between them. The germline gives CDR1 SQVTM, CDR2 ANQGSEA. The CDR3 loop spans 11 amino acids.

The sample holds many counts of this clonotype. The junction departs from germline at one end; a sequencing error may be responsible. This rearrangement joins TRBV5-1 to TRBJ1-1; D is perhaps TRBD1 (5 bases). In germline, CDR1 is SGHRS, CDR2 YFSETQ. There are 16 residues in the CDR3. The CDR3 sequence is CASSLMAGRANTEAFF. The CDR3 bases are TGTGCCAGCAGCTTAATGGCAGGGAGAGCGAACACTGAAGCTTTCTTT.

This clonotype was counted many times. The CDR3 DNA sequence: TGTGCCATCAGGGGACTAGCGGATTACGAGCAGTACTTC. Translating gives CAIRGLADYEQYF. The rearrangement joins TRBV10-3 to TRBJ2-7; 11 bases are a match to TRBD2. Germline CDR1 and CDR2: ENHRY and SYGVKD. The CDR3 has 13 amino acids. The J segment lost 4 bases and the V segment lost 6 bases, leaving 2 bases of the junction unmatched.

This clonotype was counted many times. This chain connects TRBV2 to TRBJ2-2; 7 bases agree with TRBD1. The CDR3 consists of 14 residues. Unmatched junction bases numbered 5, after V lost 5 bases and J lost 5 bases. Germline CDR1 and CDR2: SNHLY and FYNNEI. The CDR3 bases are TGTGCCAGCAGTCCCTGGACAGGTACCGGGGAGCTGTTTTTT. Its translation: CASSPWTGTGELFF.

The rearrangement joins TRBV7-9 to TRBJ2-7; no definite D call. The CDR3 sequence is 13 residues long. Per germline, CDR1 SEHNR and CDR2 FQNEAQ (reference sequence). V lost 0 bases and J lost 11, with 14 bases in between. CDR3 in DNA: TGTGCCAGCAGCTTAGCGCTCGGTAGTTTGAAGTACTTC. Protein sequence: CASSLALGSLKYF.

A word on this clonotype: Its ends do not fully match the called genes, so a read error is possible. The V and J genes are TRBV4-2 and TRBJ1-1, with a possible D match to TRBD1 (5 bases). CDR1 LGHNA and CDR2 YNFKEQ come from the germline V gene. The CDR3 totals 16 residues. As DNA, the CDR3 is TGTGCCAGCACCCAAGACAGCCACCCCATCGGGACTGAAGCTTTCTTT. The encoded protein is CASTQDSHPIGTEAFF.